What follows are 14 T cell receptor beta chains derived from one specimen sequenced in a study of cytomegalovirus exposure and HLA in healthy donors. The repertoire was sequenced with immunoSEQ multiplex PCR; TCRdb's copy has only in-frame clones and lacks some. This repertoire shows around 74,000 clones, approximately 86% found once; its top ten account for around 2.9%. The specimen sequenced was PBMCs. The source of these receptors is a man aged 25-45 years in good health and CMV-seronegative.

This clone was picked up one time. The V call is TRBV7-8, the J call TRBJ2-1; TRBD2 aligns across 12 bases. J was trimmed by 7 bases and V by 0 bases; bases with no gene match: 13. This CDR3 is built from 19 residues. From germline, CDR1 is SGHVS and CDR2 FQNEAQ. This chain's CDR3 is CASSLAPASGRALVNEQFF. As DNA, the CDR3 is TGTGCCAGCAGCTTAGCGCCGGCTAGCGGGAGGGCCCTGGTAAATGAGCAGTTCTTC. The whole variable domain, filled in from reference TRBV7-8 and TRBJ2-1, reads GAGVSQSPRYKVAKRGQDVALRCDPISGHVSLFWYQQALGQGPEFLTYFQNEAQLDKSGLPSDRFFAERPEGSVSTLKIQRTQQEDSAVYLCASSLAPASGRALVNEQFFGPGTRLTVL.

CDR3 coding DNA: TGTGCCAGCAGCCCCGAGGGTCGGGCCTACACAGATACGCAGTATTTT. It translates to CASSPEGRAYTDTQYF. This chain joins TRBV7-3 and TRBJ2-3, with D perhaps TRBD2 (5 bases). The CDR3 contains 16 residues. From germline, CDR1 is SGHTA and CDR2 FQGTGA. The ends were cut back, 5 bases at V and 2 bases at J, with 17 bases in the middle.

Here the CDR3 reads CASSSYRGQREQFF. CDR3 DNA: TGTGCCAGCAGCTCTTACAGGGGCCAAAGGGAGCAGTTCTTC. The chain uses TRBV7-9 and TRBJ2-1; TRBD1 matches 7 bases. The germline gives CDR1 SEHNR, CDR2 FQNEAQ (reference sequence). This CDR3 comprises 14 residues. J was trimmed by 10 bases and V by 4 bases; bases with no gene match: 10.

This sequence joins TRBV9 and TRBJ2-1; TRBD2 aligns across 13 bases. Trimming took 6 bases from V and 8 from J; bases not matched to a gene: 11. Germline lookup yields CDR1 SGDLS and CDR2 YYNGEE. The CDR3 totals 16 residues. CDR3 in DNA: TGTGCCAGCACAATAGAAACTAGCGGGGGGGCCCATGAGCAGTTCTTC. Translation gives CASTIETSGGAHEQFF.

The chain uses TRBV28 and TRBJ1-5; maybe TRBD1 (5 bases). V shed 10 bases and J shed 0 bases, with 13 bases lying between them. CDR1 is MDHEN, CDR2 SYDVKM, per germline. The CDR3 covers 14 residues. The CDR3 spells CAIRQTLSNQPQHF. The CDR3 DNA sequence: TGTGCCATCCGACAGACCCTTAGCAATCAGCCCCAGCATTTT.

The rearrangement links TRBV4-2 to TRBJ2-2; D call uncertain. The CDR3 is 14 amino acids. V lost 0 bases and J lost 7, with 9 bases in between. CDR1 and CDR2 from the germline V gene are LGHNA and YNFKEQ. The CDR3 nucleotides are TGTGCCAGCAGCCAAGATGGAAGACACGGGGAGCTGTTTTTT. This sequence encodes CASSQDGRHGELFF.

The chain employs TRBV6-5 and TRBJ2-1; 12 bases fit TRBD1. Germline V gene lookup returns CDR1 MNHEY and CDR2 SVGAGI. V was pared by 4 bases and J by 6 bases, with 4 bases of the junction left unmatched. The CDR3 has 15 residues. The CDR3 region is CASSSGTGGFNEQFF. The CDR3 DNA reads as TGTGCCAGCAGTTCCGGGACAGGGGGCTTCAATGAGCAGTTCTTC.

The chain is built from TRBV5-3 and TRBJ2-7; TRBD2 is a possible D gene (6 bases). TRBV5-3 is labeled an ORF, and its function is uncertain. The CDR3 has 13 residues. Trimming cost V 4 bases and J 2 bases, with 10 bases left between them. In DNA, the CDR3 is TGTGCCAGAAGCACGGAGGGGACCTACGAGCAGTACGTC. This translates into CARSTEGTYEQYV.

The chain employs TRBV6-1 and TRBJ1-2; 7 bases are a match to TRBD1. The V and J ends lost 7 bases and 4 bases, in that order; junction bases with no gene match: 3. This CDR3 is 12 amino acids long. Germline loops: CDR1 MNHNS, CDR2 SASEGT. The DNA of the CDR3 is TGTGCCAGCAAGAGGACAGGCTATGGCTACACCTTC. Its protein product is CASKRTGYGYTF.

The chain has TRBV5-1 and TRBJ2-2, with D possibly being TRBD2 (5 bases). From germline, CDR1 is SGHRS and CDR2 YFSETQ. Deletions cut 1 base from V and 2 bases from J, with 12 bases between. This CDR3 is built from 16 residues. In DNA, the CDR3 is TGCGCCAGCAGCTTGTTACCCGGGGTTAACACCGGGGAGCTGTTTTTT. This translates into CASSLLPGVNTGELFF.

This clone appeared many times. The chain uses TRBV6-1 and TRBJ1-2; 7 positions agree with TRBD1. CDR1 is MNHNS, CDR2 SASEGT, per germline. The V segment lost 3 bases and the J segment 3 bases; nucleotides outside the gene matches: 4. This CDR3 region has 14 residues. The CDR3 region has the DNA TGTGCCAGCAGTGAGACAGGGAAAGACTATGGCTACACCTTC. It yields the protein CASSETGKDYGYTF.

The rearrangement uses TRBV10-3 and TRBJ2-5; D perhaps matches TRBD2 (6 bases). V gave up 0 bases and J gave up 1 base, with 12 bases separating them. The CDR3 length is 16 residues. Germline lookup yields CDR1 ENHRY and CDR2 SYGVKD. CDR3 loop: CAISESSTSFQETQYF. The CDR3 DNA follows: TGTGCCATCAGTGAGTCGAGCACTAGCTTCCAAGAGACCCAGTACTTC.

The rearrangement uses TRBV5-1 and TRBJ1-1; the D gene is possibly TRBD1 (5 bases). The V end was cut by 2 bases, the J end by 4 bases, with 15 bases between. The CDR3 spans 15 residues. The germline V gene encodes CDR1 SGHRS and CDR2 YFSETQ. For the CDR3, the DNA is TGCGCCAGCAGCTTCGGAGTGGGGCGAGTCACTGAAGCTTTCTTT. The encoded protein is CASSFGVGRVTEAFF.

The chain has TRBV6-5 and TRBJ2-1, with TRBD2 matching over 9 bases. The germline V gene has CDR1 MNHEY and CDR2 SVGAGI. The length of the CDR3 is 16 residues. Trimming removed 4 bases from V and 4 bases from J; junction bases left unmatched: 8. The CDR3 nucleotides read TGTGCCAGCAGTTCAACTCTAGCGGGATCGTACAATGAGCAGTTCTTC. Translating gives CASSSTLAGSYNEQFF.